These 7 T cell receptor beta chains were all obtained from the same sample, sequenced in a study of T cell clones after liver transplantation. The data were produced by immunoSEQ multiplex PCR, yet TCRdb's version contains in-frame clones alone and is incomplete. The profile shows 95,000 to 110,000 clones, approximately 79% of them singletons. The input for sequencing was CD4+ T cells from blood, taken approximately 50 months after liver transplant. Receptors originate from a human patient who received a liver transplant. Some T cells may have originated in the graft donor.

V gene TRBV14 combines with J gene TRBJ2-7, with 7 bases fitting TRBD1. Losses at the gene ends were 4 bases for V and 2 bases for J; bases not matched to a gene: 8. The CDR3 spans 15 residues. The germline CDR1 and CDR2 sequences are SGHDN and FVKESK. CDR3 DNA: TGTGCCAGCAGCCCGGGACAGTGGGATACCTACGAGCAGTACTTC. Its protein is CASSPGQWDTYEQYF.

This clone was counted between two and nine times. CDR3 coding DNA: TGTGCCAGCAGCTTCCCTAGCTCTGGGGCCAACGTCCTGACTTTC. Translating it yields CASSFPSSGANVLTF. This chain joins TRBV5-4 and TRBJ2-6; D is unresolved. Germline CDR1 reads SGHNT; CDR2 reads YYREEE (reference sequence). There are 15 residues in the CDR3. Trimming pared 2 bases from V and 0 bases from J, leaving 6 bases between.

The J gene is TRBJ1-6, the V gene TRBV7-2, with TRBD1 as a possible D gene (5 bases). The CDR3 has 14 amino acids. Germline values: CDR1 SGHTA, CDR2 FQGNSA. V dropped 4 bases and J dropped 8 bases, with 12 bases sitting between them. DNA for the CDR3: TGTGCCAGCAGCTGGGGCTCCTACTATTCACCCCTCCACTTT. As protein: CASSWGSYYSPLHF.

J is TRBJ1-3 and V is TRBV2; 7 positions match TRBD1. In germline, CDR1 is SNHLY, CDR2 FYNNEI. CDR3 size: 14 residues. Trimming removed 6 bases from V and 1 base from J; junction bases left unmatched: 3. CDR3 nucleotides: TGTGCCAGCAGCCAACAGGGGTCTGGAAACACCATATATTTT. Translated, it gives CASSQQGSGNTIYF.

The chain carries TRBV29-1 and TRBJ1-2, with D unclear. Germline CDR1 and CDR2: SQVTM and ANQGSEA. The CDR3 sequence is 13 residues long. Trimming removed 4 bases at V and 4 bases at J, with 13 bases between. Here the CDR3 reads CSVGADPSYGYTF. CDR3 nucleotide sequence: TGCAGCGTTGGGGCCGATCCTTCCTATGGCTACACCTTC.

In its sample, this clone was seen a few times. The chain couples TRBV19 to TRBJ1-3; D is perhaps TRBD1 (5 bases). The germline V and J ends were trimmed by 7 bases and 3 bases, with 10 bases remaining between them. The CDR3 is 13 amino acids. Germline CDR1 LNHDA, CDR2 SQIVND (reference sequence). This CDR3 reads CASTPGGGNTIYF. CDR3 DNA sequence: TGTGCCAGTACACCGGGGGGTGGAAACACCATATATTTT.

The chain links TRBV28 to TRBJ1-2; 10 bases are a match to TRBD1. There are 16 residues in the CDR3. The V gene end was trimmed by 4 bases and the J gene end by 1 base; junction bases not matched to a gene: 6. Per the germline V gene, CDR1 is MDHEN and CDR2 is SYDVKM. This CDR3 is CASSSPGTGVNYGYTF. CDR3 nucleotides: TGTGCCAGCAGTTCCCCCGGGACAGGGGTTAACTATGGCTACACCTTC.